These 15 T cell receptor beta chains came from one sample sequenced in a study of CD8+ T cells in alopecia areata. Specified treatment: oral pan-JAK inhibitor, 5-10 mg twice daily. Peripheral blood, together with lesional scalp punch biopsies, was collected from alopecia areata patients. The authors extracted RNA and reverse transcribed it into cDNA as the sequencing template. Measured with immunoSEQ multiplex PCR; TCRdb has only the in-frame clones, and not every one. The profile shows roughly 6,000 clones, roughly 61% of them singletons. Source: skin, taken at roughly week 30, from a patient treated with tofacitinib. All receptors derive from a human donor with alopecia areata.

V gene TRBV7-2 combines with J gene TRBJ2-3, with 12 bases fitting TRBD2. Germline CDR1 SGHTA, CDR2 FQGNSA. This CDR3 has 15 residues. V dropped 5 bases and J dropped 3; count of bases not matched to a gene: 3. The CDR3 spells CASSAGLAGTDTQYF. CDR3 coding DNA: TGTGCCAGCAGCGCAGGACTAGCGGGGACAGATACGCAGTATTTT.

This clone was detected once. V is TRBV6-5 and J is TRBJ2-1; tentatively, D is TRBD1 (6 bases). Deletions cut 7 bases from V and 11 bases from J, with 24 bases between. CDR1 is MNHEY and CDR2 is SVGAGI in the germline V gene. The CDR3 spans 15 residues. Here the CDR3 DNA reads TGTGCCAGCAACCCAACGGCCTGGACAGCACCCCAGCAGTTCTTC. It is translated as CASNPTAWTAPQQFF.

This chain links TRBV18 with TRBJ2-3; D is ambiguous. In germline, CDR1 is KGHSH, CDR2 LQKENI. The length of the CDR3 is 15 residues. V dropped 2 bases and J dropped 3 bases, with 12 bases sitting between them. CDR3 protein: CASSPKGLQTDTQYF. The DNA for the CDR3 is TGTGCCAGCTCACCAAAGGGCCTCCAGACAGATACGCAGTATTTT.

The sample holds a few counts of this clone. The rearrangement links TRBV7-8 to TRBJ2-3; D might be TRBD2 (5 bases). The V gene lost 10 bases and the J gene lost 3 bases, with 14 bases spanning the gap. Per germline, CDR1 SGHVS and CDR2 FQNEAQ. This CDR3 is built from 13 residues. The CDR3 region has the DNA TGTGCCACCCACAAAGGGAGAACAGATACGCAGTATTTT. It translates to CATHKGRTDTQYF.

The V call is TRBV7-7, the J call TRBJ2-3; no clear D gene. CDR1 and CDR2 from the germline V gene are SSHAT and FNYEAQ (reference sequence). Trimming pared 2 bases from V and 9 bases from J, leaving 12 bases between. This CDR3 is built from 13 residues. The CDR3 region has the DNA TGTGCCAGCAGCTTATACGGCGGTCACACGCAGTATTTT. Translated: CASSLYGGHTQYF.

The V and J genes are TRBV11-2 and TRBJ2-2; D not certain. This CDR3 region has 13 residues. V lost 8 bases to trimming and J lost 4 bases, with 11 bases between them. Germline assignment: CDR1 SGHAT and CDR2 FQNNGV. The DNA for the CDR3 is TGTGCCAGCTCCGGGCTTCGCACCGGGGAGCTGTTTTTT. Amino acids: CASSGLRTGELFF.

The chain links TRBV19 to TRBJ1-5; TRBD1 matches 7 bases. CDR1 and CDR2 (germline): LNHDA, SQIVND (reference sequence). J was trimmed by 4 bases and V by 7 bases; bases with no gene match: 25. CDR3 length: 20 amino acids. The CDR3 spells CASTRQGAGRGIVGNQPQHF. The CDR3 DNA is TGTGCCAGTACCCGACAGGGCGCAGGCCGGGGGATTGTAGGGAATCAGCCCCAGCATTTT.

This clone is a singleton in its sample. This chain joins TRBV6-1 and TRBJ2-7; D is ambiguous. The CDR3 is 11 residues long. CDR1 and CDR2 (germline): MNHNS, SASEGT. Trimming removed 10 bases from V and 0 bases from J, with 7 bases in between. CDR3 DNA: TGTGCCACAGAATACTCCTACGAGCAGTACTTC. Its protein product is CATEYSYEQYF.

The genes are TRBV29-1 and TRBJ2-5, with D hard to call. The closer fit of TRBJ2-7 to the DNA end suggests the J call may be wrong. Germline V gene sequence: CDR1 SQVTM, CDR2 ANQGSEA. The CDR3 is 14 residues long. The CDR3: CSVEGSESSYEQYF. The CDR3 DNA reads as TGCAGCGTTGAAGGGTCAGAGAGCTCCTACGAGCAGTACTTC.

The chain couples TRBV14 to TRBJ2-1; D is unresolved. CDR1 SGHDN and CDR2 FVKESK come from the germline V gene. Trimming cost V 0 bases and J 0 bases, with 12 bases left between them. The CDR3 totals 17 residues. CDR3 residues: CASSQEGWARSYNEQFF. The CDR3 DNA reads as TGTGCCAGCAGCCAAGAAGGTTGGGCCCGCTCCTACAATGAGCAGTTCTTC.

The chain uses TRBV2 and TRBJ2-3; D remains unclear. CDR3 length equals 13 residues. Trimming took 4 bases from V and 1 from J, leaving 6 bases between them. CDR1 SNHLY and CDR2 FYNNEI come from the germline V gene. CDR3 bases: TGTGCCAGCAGTGCGGCAGGCACAGATACGCAGTATTTT. Residues: CASSAAGTDTQYF.

This sequence joins TRBV10-2 and TRBJ1-1; tentative D call: TRBD1 (5 bases). V was shortened by 2 bases and J by 6 bases, with 22 bases between the two germline ends. The germline gives CDR1 WSHSY, CDR2 SAAADI. The CDR3 is made up of 17 amino acids. CDR3 DNA sequence: TGCGCCAGCAGTGAGAAACCGGGACGGATGCTGAATGCTGAAGCTTTCTTT. This codes for CASSEKPGRMLNAEAFF.

The chain uses TRBV12-5 and TRBJ2-1, with 12 positions matching TRBD2. The CDR3 is 21 amino acids. V dropped 0 bases and J dropped 4; count of bases not matched to a gene: 16. The germline V gene encodes CDR1 LGHNT and CDR2 FRNRAP. CDR3 bases: TGTGCTAGTGGTTTGGTACTGTCGGGACTAGCGGGCCCTCAGCGTTACAATGAGCAGTTCTTC. Residues: CASGLVLSGLAGPQRYNEQFF.

This chain uses TRBV11-2 with TRBJ2-3, with D unclear. V was cut by 1 base and J by 2 bases, with 10 bases left in between. This CDR3 contains 15 residues. Germline lookup yields CDR1 SGHAT and CDR2 FQNNGV. The CDR3 coding sequence is TGTGCCAGCAGCTTAGTGGTCAGCGTCACAGATACGCAGTATTTT. Protein sequence: CASSLVVSVTDTQYF.

The chain carries TRBV11-2 and TRBJ1-2; D is perhaps TRBD1 (5 bases). The CDR3 covers 14 residues. In germline, CDR1 is SGHAT, CDR2 FQNNGV. The V gene lost 4 bases and the J gene lost 7 bases, with 16 bases spanning the gap. CDR3 sequence: CASSSPWGGPGYTF. The DNA of the CDR3 is TGTGCCAGCAGCTCGCCGTGGGGGGGACCTGGCTACACCTTC. The entire variable domain, with the rest obtained from reference TRBV11-2 and TRBJ1-2, is as follows: EAGVAQSPRYKIIEKRQSVAFWCNPISGHATLYWYQQILGQGPKLLIQFQNNGVVDDSQLPKDRFSAERLKGVDSTLKIQPAKLEDSAVYLCASSSPWGGPGYTFGSGTRLTVV.